One and the same sample provided the 12 T cell receptor beta chains below, sequenced in a study of monozygotic twins with inflammatory bowel disease. One entry per CDR3 protein, without DNA, is what TCRdb gives after re-calling the 5' RACE reads. The sample totals about 440,000 distinct CDR3 sequences; its top ten clones hold 2% to 3%. The sequenced sample was blood. The origin of the receptors is a human donor with ulcerative colitis or Crohn's disease, or a healthy co-twin of an affected twin (not recorded which).

This rearrangement joins TRBV5-1 to TRBJ2-7; with no DNA, the TCRdb D assignment of TRBD2 cannot be verified. Germline loops: CDR1 SGHRS, CDR2 YFSETQ. The CDR3 covers 15 residues. CDR3 region: CASSFLSDLLYEQYF.

This rearrangement joins TRBV30 to TRBJ2-3. This CDR3 contains 12 residues. Germline V gene lookup returns CDR1 GTSNPN and CDR2 SVGIG (reference sequence). CDR3 in amino acids: CAWTENTDTQYF.

The chain has TRBV30 and TRBJ1-1; TCRdb's D call of TRBD1 is untestable without DNA. The length of the CDR3 is 11 residues. Germline CDR1 GTSNPN, CDR2 SVGIG (reference sequence). The CDR3: CAWGGATEAFF.

This chain uses TRBV27 with TRBJ2-3; TCRdb's assignment of TRBD1 cannot be checked, as there is no DNA. Germline CDR1 MNHEY, CDR2 SMNVEV (reference sequence). The CDR3 totals 15 residues. CDR3 region: CASIRQGAGTDTQYF.

J is TRBJ2-7 and V is TRBV20-1; the D call of TRBD2 rests on TCRdb alone, since no DNA is present to check it. There are 15 residues in the CDR3. Germline CDR1 and CDR2: DFQATT and SNEGSKA (reference sequence). The CDR3 here is CSARDSGRRTYEQYF.

The V gene is TRBV11-2, the J gene TRBJ2-5; absent DNA, TCRdb's TRBD2 call cannot be checked. The CDR3 loop spans 19 amino acids. The V gene's germline CDR1 is SGHAT and CDR2 FQNNGV. This chain's CDR3 is CASSLVGGLAGGYQETQYF.

This chain connects TRBV5-4 to TRBJ2-1; checking the TCRdb D call of TRBD1 is not possible without DNA. Germline CDR1 and CDR2: SGHNT and YYREEE (reference sequence). The CDR3 extends over 15 amino acids. The CDR3 region is CASSPGTGVNNEQFF.

V and J are TRBV15 and TRBJ2-3; the TRBD1 assignment by TCRdb is unverifiable without DNA. CDR1 and CDR2 (germline): LNHNV, YYDKDF (reference sequence). The CDR3 loop spans 14 amino acids. CDR3 amino acids: CATSGGEGPDTQYF.

This rearrangement joins TRBV7-9 to TRBJ2-5; the TCRdb call, TRBD2, lacks DNA for checking. Germline CDR1 reads SEHNR; CDR2 reads FQNEAQ (reference sequence). The CDR3 totals 17 residues. The CDR3 is CASSQGLAETMKETQYF.

The CDR3: CASKEGGQTYEQYF. The V gene is TRBV27, the J gene TRBJ2-7; the D call from TCRdb, TRBD1, cannot be confirmed without DNA. This CDR3 is built from 14 residues. Germline V gene data show CDR1 as MNHEY and CDR2 as SMNVEV (reference sequence).

CDR3 amino acids: CASSFHGNTGELFF. V usage is TRBV5-4 and J usage is TRBJ2-2. The CDR3 has 14 amino acids. Germline CDR1 is SGHNT and CDR2 is YYREEE (reference sequence).

This rearrangement joins TRBV5-6 to TRBJ2-1; TCRdb's assignment of TRBD1 cannot be checked, as there is no DNA. This CDR3 is built from 14 residues. Germline V gene data show CDR1 as SGHDT and CDR2 as YYEEEE. The CDR3 sequence: CASSSWDRDNEQFF.